Presented here are 31 T cell receptor beta chains from one specimen sequenced in a study of PD-1 blockade in classical Hodgkin lymphoma (dated by TCRdb to about 2020). The library relied on the immunoSEQ multiplex PCR assay. Drawn from immuneACCESS, this table holds only the in-frame rearrangements with V and J called that TCRdb kept. Clones are partly lost; checked studies trace under half to an unresolved V gene and leave the rest unexplained. The sample includes roughly 28,000 clones, with about 80% observed a single time. The ten largest make up around 20% of the sample. What the time point label conveys for this sample: cycle 4 day 1 (C4D1), after around six weeks of nivolumab. Every trial patient had relapsed after autologous stem cell transplantation, and cohorts A, B and C differed in prior brentuximab vedotin exposure. The sample consisted of peripheral blood mononuclear cells (PBMCs), taken before the fourth cycle of nivolumab. All receptors derive from a human donor with classical Hodgkin lymphoma.

V gene TRBV7-9 combines with J gene TRBJ1-5; the D gene is possibly TRBD1 (5 bases). Trimming shortened V by 1 base and J by 4 bases, and 11 bases separated the two germline ends. Germline V gene data show CDR1 as SEHNR and CDR2 as FQNEAQ (reference sequence). The CDR3 consists of 15 residues. CDR3 in DNA: TGTGCCAGCAGCTTAGGACGAGGGACTAATCAGCCCCAGCATTTT. Translated: CASSLGRGTNQPQHF.

This chain links TRBV9 with TRBJ2-3; 10 bases agree with TRBD2. Germline V CDR1 and CDR2: SGDLS, YYNGEE. V lost 3 bases to trimming and J lost 6 bases; unmatched junction nucleotides: 4. The length of the CDR3 is 14 residues. DNA for the CDR3: TGTGCCAGCAGCGGAGCGGGGGGGCCTGATACGCAGTATTTT. Its protein is CASSGAGGPDTQYF.

V and J are TRBV28 and TRBJ2-2; D perhaps matches TRBD2 (5 bases). The CDR3 is 18 amino acids. The V gene's germline CDR1 is MDHEN and CDR2 SYDVKM. V lost 3 bases and J 4 bases, leaving 21 bases between the germline ends. In DNA, the CDR3 is TGTGCCAGCAGTTTTCTCGGCAGGTTTCAGCGGATCACCGGGGAGCTGTTTTTT. Its protein is CASSFLGRFQRITGELFF. Supplemented by reference TRBV28 and TRBJ2-2, the full variable domain reads DVKVTQSSRYLVKRTGEKVFLECVQDMDHENMFWYRQDPGLGLRLIYFSYDVKMKEKGDIPEGYSVSREKKERFSLILESASTNQTSMYLCASSFLGRFQRITGELFFGEGSRLTVL.

The V and J genes are TRBV7-8 and TRBJ2-7; tentatively, D is TRBD1 (6 bases). The CDR3 runs 14 residues. CDR1 and CDR2 (germline): SGHVS, FQNEAQ. V gave up 5 bases and J gave up 2 bases, with 13 bases separating them. Here the CDR3 reads CASSTRTATYEQYF. CDR3 coding DNA: TGTGCCAGCAGCACCCGGACAGCTACCTACGAGCAGTACTTC. Variable domain in full (rest from reference TRBV7-8 and TRBJ2-7): GAGVSQSPRYKVAKRGQDVALRCDPISGHVSLFWYQQALGQGPEFLTYFQNEAQLDKSGLPSDRFFAERPEGSVSTLKIQRTQQEDSAVYLCASSTRTATYEQYFGPGTRLTVT.

Here the CDR3 DNA reads TGTGCCATCAGCGCAAAGGGAGAGAGCGAGCAGTACTTC. Translated, it gives CAISAKGESEQYF. This rearrangement joins TRBV10-3 to TRBJ2-7; possibly TRBD2 for D (5 bases). This CDR3 contains 13 residues. Germline CDR1 is ENHRY and CDR2 is SYGVKD. Trimming removed 6 bases from V and 6 bases from J, with 15 bases in between.

The gene calls are TRBV28 and TRBJ2-7, with a possible D match to TRBD1 (5 bases). The V gene lost 1 base and the J gene lost 3 bases, with 10 bases spanning the gap. Germline CDR1 reads MDHEN; CDR2 reads SYDVKM. The CDR3 spans 14 residues. CDR3 nucleotide sequence: TGTGCCAGCAGTTTATATAACAGGTACTACGAGCAGTACTTC. This sequence encodes CASSLYNRYYEQYF.

This sequence joins TRBV21-1 and TRBJ2-5; the table gives TRBD2 as D, unverified against the DNA. TRBV21-1 counts as a pseudogene. The CDR3 is 13 residues long. CDR3 sequence: CASSKVVSETQYF. The CDR3 DNA follows: TGTGCCAGCAGCAAAGTCGTATCGGAGACCCAGTACTTC.

The genes are TRBV29-1 and TRBJ2-5; possibly TRBD1 for D (7 bases). CDR1 is SQVTM, CDR2 ANQGSEA, per germline. Trimming removed 6 bases from V and 3 bases from J, with 11 bases in between. The CDR3 contains 12 residues. The CDR3 is CSVEGAKETQYF. As DNA, the CDR3 is TGCAGCGTGGAGGGGGCTAAAGAGACCCAGTACTTC.

The chain links TRBV2 to TRBJ2-1, with a possible D match to TRBD2 (5 bases). This CDR3 region has 16 residues. Germline CDR1 reads SNHLY; CDR2 reads FYNNEI. Trimming shortened V by 8 bases and J by 0 bases, and 17 bases separated the two germline ends. The CDR3 region has the DNA TGTGCCAGCGGGAAAAGTCCGGGGAGCTCCTACAATGAGCAGTTCTTC. Translated, it gives CASGKSPGSSYNEQFF.

The chain combines TRBV9 with TRBJ1-4; 10 bases are shared with TRBD1. V was pared by 4 bases and J by 8 bases, with 11 bases of the junction left unmatched. CDR1 is SGDLS, CDR2 YYNGEE, per germline. This CDR3 is built from 16 residues. The CDR3 sequence is CASSLQPGQGNEKLFF. The CDR3 DNA sequence: TGTGCCAGCAGCTTACAACCGGGACAGGGGAACGAAAAACTGTTTTTT.

The chain joins TRBV6-6 to TRBJ1-2, with D hard to call. Per the germline V gene, CDR1 is MNHNY and CDR2 is SVGAGI (reference sequence). V shed 5 bases and J shed 2 bases, with 12 bases lying between them. This CDR3 comprises 14 residues. CDR3 sequence (DNA): TGTGCCAGCAGTGAGGTGGTTTCCAACTATGGCTACACCTTC. This gives the protein CASSEVVSNYGYTF.

The chain joins TRBV7-9 to TRBJ1-2; no reliable D call. CDR1 and CDR2 (germline): SEHNR, FQNEAQ (reference sequence). V gave up 1 base and J gave up 2 bases, with 11 bases separating them. There are 15 residues in the CDR3. CDR3 region: CASSLGRLGNYGYTF. Written as DNA, the CDR3 is TGTGCCAGCAGCTTAGGTCGACTCGGGAACTATGGCTACACCTTC.

This chain uses TRBV2 with TRBJ2-6, with TRBD2 identical over 7 bases. The CDR3 sequence is 17 residues long. J lost 4 bases, V lost 4 bases, and 10 bases had no gene match. The germline CDR1 and CDR2 sequences are SNHLY and FYNNEI. The CDR3 DNA follows: TGTGCCAGCAGTGGCCGGGGGGTTGCAGGAGGGGCCAACGTCCTGACTTTC. This codes for CASSGRGVAGGANVLTF. The whole variable domain, filled in from reference TRBV2 and TRBJ2-6, reads EPEVTQTPSHQVTQMGQEVILRCVPISNHLYFYWYRQILGQKVEFLVSFYNNEISEKSEIFDDQFSVERPDGSNFTLKIRSTKLEDSAMYFCASSGRGVAGGANVLTFGAGSRLTVL.

The chain recombines TRBV4-1 with TRBJ1-5; D might be TRBD1 (6 bases). The CDR3 is 15 amino acids. Trimming shortened V by 0 bases and J by 6 bases, and 12 bases separated the two germline ends. Germline CDR1 and CDR2: MGHRA and YSYEKL. The CDR3: CASSQDRGLTQPQHF. For the CDR3, the DNA is TGCGCCAGCAGCCAAGACCGGGGGCTGACTCAGCCCCAGCATTTT.

The chain combines TRBV5-5 with TRBJ1-2, with D maybe TRBD1 (5 bases). The CDR3 covers 15 residues. CDR1 is SGHKS, CDR2 YYEKEE, per germline (reference sequence). V was pared by 0 bases and J by 4 bases, with 13 bases between. The CDR3: CASSLVGTSPYGYTF. DNA for the CDR3: TGTGCCAGCAGCTTGGTAGGGACCTCTCCCTATGGCTACACCTTC.

This clone showed up just once. The V and J genes are TRBV29-1 and TRBJ2-5; TRBD1 or TRBD2 may be the D gene (6 bases each). The V and J ends lost 6 bases and 7 bases respectively, with 21 bases between them. The germline gives CDR1 SQVTM, CDR2 ANQGSEA. The CDR3 has 14 residues. CDR3 residues: CSVTRGDSKGTQYF. The CDR3 DNA sequence: TGCAGCGTCACTAGGGGGGACTCTAAGGGGACCCAGTACTTC.

The genes are TRBV5-5 and TRBJ1-1; 7 bases map to TRBD1. The length of the CDR3 is 16 residues. V shed 4 bases and J 0 bases; nucleotides not matched to a gene: 9. The germline V gene has CDR1 SGHKS and CDR2 YYEKEE (reference sequence). The CDR3 region is CASSPVRDRLNTEAFF. In nucleotides, the CDR3 is TGTGCCAGCAGCCCGGTACGGGACAGATTGAACACTGAAGCTTTCTTT.

The chain employs TRBV6-5 and TRBJ2-1; TRBD2 agrees at 10 bases. The CDR3 sequence is 15 residues long. Unmatched junction bases numbered 5, after V lost 3 bases and J lost 6 bases. The germline CDR1 and CDR2 sequences are MNHEY and SVGAGI. In DNA form, the CDR3 reads TGTGCCAGCAGTTATTTGGCTAGCGGGGGCAATGAGCAGTTCTTC. Its protein product is CASSYLASGGNEQFF.

This clone was seen only once. This chain connects TRBV5-1 to TRBJ2-1, with 7 bases that match TRBD1. CDR1 is SGHRS and CDR2 is YFSETQ in the germline V gene. The ends lost 4 bases at V and 7 bases at J; junction bases unmatched: 2. CDR3 length: 12 residues. The CDR3 nucleotides are TGCGCCAGCAGCCAACAGGGGAATGAGCAGTTCTTC. As protein: CASSQQGNEQFF.

The genes are TRBV28 and TRBJ2-2; 7 bases agree with TRBD1. The J segment lost 0 bases and the V segment lost 8 bases, leaving 3 bases of the junction unmatched. Looked up from germline, CDR1 is MDHEN and CDR2 is SYDVKM. CDR3 length equals 14 residues. The CDR3 loop is CASGDSSNTGELFF. The CDR3, as DNA: TGTGCCAGCGGGGACAGTTCGAACACCGGGGAGCTGTTTTTT.

This chain joins TRBV7-9 and TRBJ1-1; D may be TRBD1 (5 bases). This CDR3 has 13 amino acids. Germline-derived CDR1 and CDR2 are SEHNR and FQNEAQ (reference sequence). Trimming took 1 base from V and 11 from J, leaving 14 bases between them. The CDR3 DNA reads TGTGCCAGCAGCTTAGATCGAGGGGCCGGTGCTTTCTTT. Amino acid sequence: CASSLDRGAGAFF.

The rearrangement uses TRBV7-3 and TRBJ2-7, with D perhaps TRBD1 (5 bases). Germline CDR1 and CDR2: SGHTA and FQGTGA. This CDR3 is built from 13 residues. V shed 6 bases and J shed 3 bases, with 12 bases lying between them. The CDR3: CASSFTQGYEQYF. The CDR3 nucleotides read TGTGCCAGCAGTTTTACCCAGGGCTACGAGCAGTACTTC.

This clone was seen a few times. The V gene is TRBV19, the J gene TRBJ1-5; 7 bases fit TRBD1. Germline lookup yields CDR1 LNHDA and CDR2 SQIVND (reference sequence). CDR3 length: 16 amino acids. V shed 3 bases, J shed 1 base, and the junction held 6 bases outside the gene matches. CDR3 nucleotide sequence: TGTGCCAGTAGTATTCGACAGGGCAGAAGCAATCAGCCCCAGCATTTT. It encodes CASSIRQGRSNQPQHF.

This clone came up a few times. J is TRBJ1-5 and V is TRBV18; D gene unclear. The CDR3 totals 14 residues. Germline V lookup: CDR1 KGHSH, CDR2 LQKENI. Between the trimmed V and J ends, which lost 4 bases and 0 bases, there was a span of 7 bases. The CDR3 reads CASSRGDSNQPQHF. The CDR3 coding sequence is TGTGCCAGCTCACGCGGAGATAGCAATCAGCCCCAGCATTTT.

This clone was detected a few times. The rearrangement uses TRBV19 and TRBJ1-2; D ambiguous. There are 12 residues in the CDR3. Deletions cut 6 bases from V and 2 bases from J, with 7 bases between. Germline values: CDR1 LNHDA, CDR2 SQIVND (reference sequence). The CDR3 DNA reads as TGTGCCAGTAGAGGGCAGAACTATGGCTACACCTTC. Translation gives CASRGQNYGYTF. Full variable domain (missing parts from reference TRBV19 and TRBJ1-2): DGGITQSPKYLFRKEGQNVTLSCEQNLNHDAMYWYRQDPGQGLRLIYYSQIVNDFQKGDIAEGYSVSREKKESFPLTVTSAQKNPTAFYLCASRGQNYGYTFGSGTRLTVV.

This CDR3 reads CASRKGLAADTQYF. Written as DNA, the CDR3 is TGTGCCAGCAGGAAGGGACTAGCGGCGGATACGCAGTATTTT. The V and J genes are TRBV2 and TRBJ2-3, with TRBD2 identical over 11 bases. The CDR3 is 14 residues long. The germline V gene encodes CDR1 SNHLY and CDR2 FYNNEI. V lost 6 bases and J lost 6; bases outside the gene matches: 5. Complete variable domain (other parts from reference TRBV2 and TRBJ2-3): EPEVTQTPSHQVTQMGQEVILRCVPISNHLYFYWYRQILGQKVEFLVSFYNNEISEKSEIFDDQFSVERPDGSNFTLKIRSTKLEDSAMYFCASRKGLAADTQYFGPGTRLTVL.

The rearrangement uses TRBV5-8 and TRBJ2-5, with 7 bases that match TRBD2. Germline V lookup: CDR1 SGHTS, CDR2 YDEGEE. The CDR3 loop spans 14 amino acids. The V gene end was trimmed by 4 bases and the J gene end by 5 bases; junction bases not matched to a gene: 8. In nucleotides, the CDR3 is TGTGCCAGCAGCCTCGGACTAGGGACGGAGACCCAGTACTTC. Amino acids: CASSLGLGTETQYF.

This sequence joins TRBV11-1 and TRBJ1-4; TRBD1 agrees at 7 bases. The CDR3 runs to 14 residues. V trimming: 6 bases; J trimming: 4 bases; junction bases outside the gene matches: 5. Germline values: CDR1 SGHAT, CDR2 FQDESV (reference sequence). The CDR3 here is CASRQGQVNEKLFF. For the CDR3, the DNA is TGTGCCAGCAGACAAGGACAGGTTAATGAAAAACTGTTTTTT. The full variable domain, rest sourced from reference TRBV11-1 and TRBJ1-4, is EAEVAQSPRYKITEKSQAVAFWCDPISGHATLYWYRQILGQGPELLVQFQDESVVDDSQLPKDRFSAERLKGVDSTLKIQPAELGDSAMYLCASRQGQVNEKLFFGSGTQLSVL.

The chain recombines TRBV18 with TRBJ2-7; D gene ambiguous. Per germline, CDR1 KGHSH and CDR2 LQKENI. The CDR3 consists of 12 residues. V was pared by 3 bases and J by 0 bases, with 3 bases between. Here the CDR3 reads CASSPSSYEQYF. CDR3 sequence (DNA): TGTGCCAGCTCACCGAGCTCCTACGAGCAGTACTTC.

J is TRBJ2-1 and V is TRBV7-9, with TRBD2 identical over 7 bases. The J segment lost 7 bases and the V segment lost 6 bases, leaving 3 bases of the junction unmatched. Per the germline V gene, CDR1 is SEHNR and CDR2 is FQNEAQ (reference sequence). The CDR3 is 12 residues long. CDR3 coding DNA: TGTGCCAGCAGGGGAGGGGAAAATGAGCAGTTCTTC. Encoded protein: CASRGGENEQFF. The full variable domain, completed using reference TRBV7-9 and TRBJ2-1, is DTGVSQNPRHKITKRGQNVTFRCDPISEHNRLYWYRQTLGQGPEFLTYFQNEAQLEKSRLLSDRFSAERPKGSFSTLEIQRTEQGDSAMYLCASRGGENEQFFGPGTRLTVL.

This clone was seen only once. This sequence joins TRBV19 and TRBJ1-6; tentative D call: TRBD1 (5 bases). Trimming removed 3 bases at V and 3 bases at J, with 12 bases between. The CDR3 has 16 amino acids. Germline lookup yields CDR1 LNHDA and CDR2 SQIVND (reference sequence). In nucleotides, the CDR3 is TGTGCCAGTAGTATGAAGGGGACCTTCTATAATTCACCCCTCCACTTT. Translated: CASSMKGTFYNSPLHF.